This T cell receptor (beta chain) was profiled in a study of a mutant IDH1 vaccine in newly diagnosed glioma. Across the whole study: Of the patients given treatment, approximately 60% were male and about 38% were female, and a mean age of approximately 40 years was recorded.

The CDR3 loop spans 13 amino acids. V shed 1 base and J shed 13 bases, with 13 bases lying between them. Germline CDR1 LGHNA, CDR2 YSLEER. This clone was seen a few times. The antigen is unknown. Regarding time point: week 47, end of study. The content of each vaccine dose was 300 ug of mutant IDH1 20-mer peptide, and topical imiquimod accompanied it. Here immunoSEQ multiplex PCR was the method, and the copy in TCRdb shows in-frame clones only, minus some. The sample carries approximately 21,000 clones, 84% recorded once. Regarding the study as a whole: Vaccine-induced immune responses occurred in roughly 95% of patients.

This chain uses TRBV4-3 with TRBJ1-4; unclear D gene. The source material was PBMCs, sampled from a glioma patient whose treatment included an IDH1 peptide vaccine. The receptor's source is a man between 35 and 55 years old with glioma. CDR3 DNA sequence: TGCGCCAGCAGCCAAGTTAGTCCGGGAACACTGTTTTTT. Amino acid sequence: CASSQVSPGTLFF.